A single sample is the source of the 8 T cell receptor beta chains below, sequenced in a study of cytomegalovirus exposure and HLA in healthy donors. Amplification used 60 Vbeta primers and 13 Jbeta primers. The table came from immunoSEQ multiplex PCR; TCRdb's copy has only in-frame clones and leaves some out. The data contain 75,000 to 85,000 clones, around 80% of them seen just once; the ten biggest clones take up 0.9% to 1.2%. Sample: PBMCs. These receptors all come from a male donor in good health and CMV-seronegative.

CDR3: CASSGGTATDTQYF. CDR3 nucleotide sequence: TGCGCCAGCAGCGGCGGGACTGCCACAGATACGCAGTATTTT. The chain uses TRBV5-1 and TRBJ2-3; a possible D gene is TRBD2 (6 bases). From germline, CDR1 is SGHRS and CDR2 YFSETQ. Trimming took 4 bases from V and 2 from J, leaving 11 bases between them. This CDR3 is 14 amino acids long.

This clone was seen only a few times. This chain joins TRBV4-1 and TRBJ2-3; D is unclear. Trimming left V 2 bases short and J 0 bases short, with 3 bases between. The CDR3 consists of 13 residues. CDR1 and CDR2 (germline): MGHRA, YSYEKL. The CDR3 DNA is TGCGCCAGCAGCCAACTTAGCACAGATACGCAGTATTTT. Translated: CASSQLSTDTQYF.

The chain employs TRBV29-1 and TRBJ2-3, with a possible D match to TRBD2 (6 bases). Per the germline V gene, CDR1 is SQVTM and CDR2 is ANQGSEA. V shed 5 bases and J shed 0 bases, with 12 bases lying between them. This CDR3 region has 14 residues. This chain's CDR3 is CSVSTGSSTDTQYF. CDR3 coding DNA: TGCAGCGTTTCTACCGGGAGTAGCACAGATACGCAGTATTTT.

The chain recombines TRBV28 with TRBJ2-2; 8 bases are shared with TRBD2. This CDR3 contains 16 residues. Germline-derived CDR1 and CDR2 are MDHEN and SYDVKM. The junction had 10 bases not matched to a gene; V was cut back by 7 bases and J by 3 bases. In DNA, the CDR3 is TGTGCCAGCAATCTCGGGGCGGGAGGTTACACCGGGGAGCTGTTTTTT. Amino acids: CASNLGAGGYTGELFF.

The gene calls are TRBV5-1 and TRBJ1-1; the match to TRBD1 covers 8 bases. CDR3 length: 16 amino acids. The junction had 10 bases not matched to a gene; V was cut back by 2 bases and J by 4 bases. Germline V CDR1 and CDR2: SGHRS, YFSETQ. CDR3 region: CASSLRQGAGGTEAFF. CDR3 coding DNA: TGCGCCAGCAGCTTAAGGCAGGGGGCCGGTGGCACTGAAGCTTTCTTT.

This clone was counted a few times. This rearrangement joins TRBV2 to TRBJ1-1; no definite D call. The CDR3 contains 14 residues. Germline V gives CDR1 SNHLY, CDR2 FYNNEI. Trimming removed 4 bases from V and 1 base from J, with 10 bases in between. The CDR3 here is CASSGQVRNTEAFF. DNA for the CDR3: TGTGCCAGCAGTGGCCAGGTCAGGAACACTGAAGCTTTCTTT.

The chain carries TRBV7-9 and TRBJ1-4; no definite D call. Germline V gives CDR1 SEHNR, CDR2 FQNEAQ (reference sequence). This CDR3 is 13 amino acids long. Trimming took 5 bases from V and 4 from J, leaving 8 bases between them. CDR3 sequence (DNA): TGTGCCAGCAGCACTGAGAGTAATGAAAAACTGTTTTTT. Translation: CASSTESNEKLFF.

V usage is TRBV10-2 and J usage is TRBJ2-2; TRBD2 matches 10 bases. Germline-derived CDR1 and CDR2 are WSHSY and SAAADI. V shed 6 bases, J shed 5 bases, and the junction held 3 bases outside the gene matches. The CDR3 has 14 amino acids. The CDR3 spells CASRTSGDTGELFF. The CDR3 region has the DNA TGCGCCAGCAGAACTAGCGGGGATACCGGGGAGCTGTTTTTT.